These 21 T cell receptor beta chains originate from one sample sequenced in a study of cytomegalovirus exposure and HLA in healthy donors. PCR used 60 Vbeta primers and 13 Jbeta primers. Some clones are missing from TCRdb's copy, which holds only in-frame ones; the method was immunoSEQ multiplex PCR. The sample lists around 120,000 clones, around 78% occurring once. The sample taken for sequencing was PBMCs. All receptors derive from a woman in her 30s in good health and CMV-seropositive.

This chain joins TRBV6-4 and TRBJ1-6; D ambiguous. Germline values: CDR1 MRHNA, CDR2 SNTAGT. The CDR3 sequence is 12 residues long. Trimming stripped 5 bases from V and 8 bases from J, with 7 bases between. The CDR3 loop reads CASSNTHSPLHF. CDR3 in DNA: TGTGCCAGCAGTAACACCCATTCACCCCTCCACTTT.

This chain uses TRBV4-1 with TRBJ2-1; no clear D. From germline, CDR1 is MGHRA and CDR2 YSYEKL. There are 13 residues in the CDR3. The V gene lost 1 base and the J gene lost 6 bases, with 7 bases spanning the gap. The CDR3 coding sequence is TGCGCCAGCAGCCAAGGGAACAGCAATGAGCAGTTCTTC. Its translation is CASSQGNSNEQFF.

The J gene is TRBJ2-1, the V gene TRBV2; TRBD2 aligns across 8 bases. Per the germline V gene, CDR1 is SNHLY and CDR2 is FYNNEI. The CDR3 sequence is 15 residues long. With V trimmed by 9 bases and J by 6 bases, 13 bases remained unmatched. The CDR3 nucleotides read TGTGCCAGACGTCTTGCGACGGGGGGGCTCAATGAGCAGTTCTTC. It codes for CARRLATGGLNEQFF.

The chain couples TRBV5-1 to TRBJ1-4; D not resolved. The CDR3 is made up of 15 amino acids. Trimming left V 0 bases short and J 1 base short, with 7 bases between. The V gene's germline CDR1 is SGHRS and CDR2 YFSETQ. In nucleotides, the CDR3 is TGCGCCAGCAGCTTGGGCCTCAGAACTAATGAAAAACTGTTTTTT. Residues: CASSLGLRTNEKLFF. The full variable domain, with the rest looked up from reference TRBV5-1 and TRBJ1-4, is KAGVTQTPRYLIKTRGQQVTLSCSPISGHRSVSWYQQTPGQGLQFLFEYFSETQRNKGNFPGRFSGRQFSNSRSEMNVSTLELGDSALYLCASSLGLRTNEKLFFGSGTQLSVL.

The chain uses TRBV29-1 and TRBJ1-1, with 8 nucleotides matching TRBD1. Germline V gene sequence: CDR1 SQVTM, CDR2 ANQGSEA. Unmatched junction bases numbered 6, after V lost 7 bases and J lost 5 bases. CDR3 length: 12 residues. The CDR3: CSAGQGGTEAFF. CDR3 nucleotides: TGCAGCGCCGGACAGGGTGGTACTGAAGCTTTCTTT.

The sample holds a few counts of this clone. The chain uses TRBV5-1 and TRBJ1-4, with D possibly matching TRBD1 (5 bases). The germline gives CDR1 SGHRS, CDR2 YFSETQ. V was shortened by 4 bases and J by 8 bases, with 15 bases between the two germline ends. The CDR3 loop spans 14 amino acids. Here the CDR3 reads CASSTGPLGEKLFF. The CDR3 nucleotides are TGCGCCAGCAGCACAGGACCTTTAGGGGAAAAACTGTTTTTT.

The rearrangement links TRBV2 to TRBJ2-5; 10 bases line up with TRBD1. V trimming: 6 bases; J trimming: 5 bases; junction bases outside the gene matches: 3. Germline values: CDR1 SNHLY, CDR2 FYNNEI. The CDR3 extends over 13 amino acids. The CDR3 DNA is TGTGCCAGCAGGGGACAGGGGTGGGAGACCCAGTACTTC. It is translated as CASRGQGWETQYF.

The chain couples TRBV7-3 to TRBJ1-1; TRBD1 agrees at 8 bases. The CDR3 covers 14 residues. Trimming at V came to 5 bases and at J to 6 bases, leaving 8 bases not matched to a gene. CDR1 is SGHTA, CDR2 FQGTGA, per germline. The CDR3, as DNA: TGTGCCAGCAGCCCTTCGGACAGGGCCTCTGAAGCTTTCTTT. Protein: CASSPSDRASEAFF.

CDR3 amino acids: CASSQRAAGETQYF. CDR3 DNA: TGCGCCAGCAGCCAACGGGCAGCGGGAGAGACCCAGTACTTC. The V and J genes are TRBV4-1 and TRBJ2-5, with D possibly matching TRBD2 (6 bases). The germline V gene has CDR1 MGHRA and CDR2 YSYEKL. This CDR3 is 14 amino acids long. The V and J ends lost 2 bases and 4 bases respectively, with 11 bases between them.

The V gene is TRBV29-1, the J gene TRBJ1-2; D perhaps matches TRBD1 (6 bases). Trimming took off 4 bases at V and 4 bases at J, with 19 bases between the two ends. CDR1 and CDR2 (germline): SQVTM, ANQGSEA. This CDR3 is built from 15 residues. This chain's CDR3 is CSVGGLAPRSYGYTF. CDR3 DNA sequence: TGCAGCGTTGGGGGGCTGGCCCCTAGATCCTATGGCTACACCTTC.

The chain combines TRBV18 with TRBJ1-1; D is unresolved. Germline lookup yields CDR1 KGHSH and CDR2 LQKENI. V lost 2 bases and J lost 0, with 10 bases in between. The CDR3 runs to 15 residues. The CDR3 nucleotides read TGTGCCAGCTCACCAAGGGAGACGGTGAACACTGAAGCTTTCTTT. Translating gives CASSPRETVNTEAFF.

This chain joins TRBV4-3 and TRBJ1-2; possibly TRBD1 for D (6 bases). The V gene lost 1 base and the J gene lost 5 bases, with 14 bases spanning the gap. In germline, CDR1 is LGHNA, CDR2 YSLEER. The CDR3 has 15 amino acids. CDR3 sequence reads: CASSQVVDRKYGYTF. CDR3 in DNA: TGCGCCAGCAGCCAAGTTGTCGACAGGAAATATGGCTACACCTTC.

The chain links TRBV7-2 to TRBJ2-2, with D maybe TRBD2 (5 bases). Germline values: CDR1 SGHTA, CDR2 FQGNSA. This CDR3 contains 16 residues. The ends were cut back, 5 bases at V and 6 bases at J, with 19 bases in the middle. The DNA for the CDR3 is TGTGCCAGCAGCCCGAGGGCGTTGGGCACGGCCGGGGAGCTGTTTTTT. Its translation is CASSPRALGTAGELFF.

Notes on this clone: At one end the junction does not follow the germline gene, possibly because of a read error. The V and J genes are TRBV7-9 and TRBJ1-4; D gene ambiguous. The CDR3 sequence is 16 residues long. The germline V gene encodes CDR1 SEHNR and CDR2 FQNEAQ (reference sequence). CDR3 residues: CSSSLYSAPGDEKLFF. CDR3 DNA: TGTTCCAGCAGCTTGTATAGCGCCCCTGGGGATGAAAAACTGTTTTTT.

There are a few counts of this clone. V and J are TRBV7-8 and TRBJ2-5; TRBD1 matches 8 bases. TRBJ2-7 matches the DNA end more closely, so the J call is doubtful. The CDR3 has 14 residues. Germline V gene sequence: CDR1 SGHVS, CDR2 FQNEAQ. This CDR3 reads CASSPRTGPYEQYF. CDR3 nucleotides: TGTGCCAGCAGCCCCCGGACAGGGCCCTACGAGCAGTACTTC.

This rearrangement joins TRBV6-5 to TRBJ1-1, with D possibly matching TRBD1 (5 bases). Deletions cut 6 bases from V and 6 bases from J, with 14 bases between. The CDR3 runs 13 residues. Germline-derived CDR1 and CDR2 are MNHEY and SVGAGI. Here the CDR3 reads CASSLLGGAEAFF. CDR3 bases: TGTGCCAGCAGCCTCCTGGGGGGGGCTGAAGCTTTCTTT.

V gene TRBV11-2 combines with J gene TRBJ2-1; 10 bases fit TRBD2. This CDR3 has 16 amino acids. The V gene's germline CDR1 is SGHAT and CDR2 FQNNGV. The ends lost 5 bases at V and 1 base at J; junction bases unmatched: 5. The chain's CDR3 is CASSPSGGESYNEQFF. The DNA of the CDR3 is TGTGCCAGCAGCCCCAGCGGGGGGGAATCCTACAATGAGCAGTTCTTC.

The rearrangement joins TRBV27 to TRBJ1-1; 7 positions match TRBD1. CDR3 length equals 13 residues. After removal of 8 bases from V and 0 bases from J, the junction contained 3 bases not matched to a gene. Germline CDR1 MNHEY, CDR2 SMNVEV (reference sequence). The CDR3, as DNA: TGTGCCAGCGGGACAGTACTGAACACTGAAGCTTTCTTT. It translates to CASGTVLNTEAFF.

CDR3 DNA: TGTGCCTGGAACATCGGAGAGGCTGGGGCCAACGTCCTGACTTTC. Encoded protein: CAWNIGEAGANVLTF. This chain links TRBV30 with TRBJ2-6; no clear D gene. CDR1 GTSNPN and CDR2 SVGIG come from the germline V gene (reference sequence). V lost 4 bases and J 2 bases, leaving 12 bases between the germline ends. The CDR3 covers 15 residues. The full variable domain, rest sourced from reference TRBV30 and TRBJ2-6, is SQTIHQWPATLVQPVGSPLSLECTVEGTSNPNLYWYRQAAGRGLQLLFYSVGIGQISSEVPQNLSASRPQDRQFILSSKKLLLSDSGFYLCAWNIGEAGANVLTFGAGSRLTVL.

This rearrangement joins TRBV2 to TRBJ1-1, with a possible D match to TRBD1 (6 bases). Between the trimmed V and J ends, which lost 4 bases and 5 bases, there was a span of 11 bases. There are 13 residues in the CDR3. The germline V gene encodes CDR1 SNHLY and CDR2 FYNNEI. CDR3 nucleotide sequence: TGTGCCAGCAGTGGCCACAGGGTTACTGAAGCTTTCTTT. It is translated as CASSGHRVTEAFF.

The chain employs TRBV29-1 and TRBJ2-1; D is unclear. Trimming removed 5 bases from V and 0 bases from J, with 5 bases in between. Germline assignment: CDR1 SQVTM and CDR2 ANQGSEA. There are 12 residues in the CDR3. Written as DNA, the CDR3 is TGCAGCGTTTCAGTCTCCTACAATGAGCAGTTCTTC. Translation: CSVSVSYNEQFF.